The T cell receptor (beta chain) described here comes from a study of early T cells in non-severe SARS-CoV-2 infection. Study summary: The authors sequenced bulk RNA from unsorted whole blood, leaving chains unpaired. Study-level points and caveats: The matching step, a VDJdb search, favored anti-spike CD8 responses and missed private and CD4 specificities.

With 2 bases removed from V and 2 bases from J, the gap between germline ends came to 10 bases. CDR1 is SGDLS, CDR2 YYNGEE, per germline. This CDR3 has 14 amino acids. This clonotype was picked up many times. Its cognate antigen is unknown. cDNA molecules, individually, were tagged with unique molecular identifiers. TCRdb independently ran MiXCR on the 5' RACE reads; one entry per CDR3 protein. The data contain around 30,000 distinct CDR3 sequences, over 9% of them singletons. The specimen was whole blood. The source of this sequence is an adult who was a healthcare worker with PCR-confirmed SARS-CoV-2 infection or an uninfected control (not recorded which). The chain carries TRBV9 and TRBJ1-1; D may be TRBD1 (5 bases). CDR3 region: CASSVRTTNTEAFF. The DNA of the CDR3 is TGTGCCAGCAGCGTGAGGACAACTAACACTGAAGCTTTCTTT.